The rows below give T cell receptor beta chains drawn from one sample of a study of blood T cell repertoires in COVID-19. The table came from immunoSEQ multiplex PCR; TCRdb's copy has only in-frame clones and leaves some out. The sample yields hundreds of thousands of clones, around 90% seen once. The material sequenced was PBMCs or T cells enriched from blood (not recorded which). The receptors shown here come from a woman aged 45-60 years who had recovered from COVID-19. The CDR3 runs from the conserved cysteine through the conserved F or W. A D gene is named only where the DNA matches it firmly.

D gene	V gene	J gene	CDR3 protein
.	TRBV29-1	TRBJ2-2	CSVLPPGWGGKKAGELFF
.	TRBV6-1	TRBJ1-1	CASSEALLQNTEAFF
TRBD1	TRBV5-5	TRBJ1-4	CASSLKAGGTTNEKLFF
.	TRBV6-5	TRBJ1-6	CASSYHNSPLHF
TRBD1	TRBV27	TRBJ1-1	CASSLFPTGSPEAFF
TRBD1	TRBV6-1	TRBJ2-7	CASTSLPGGEQYF
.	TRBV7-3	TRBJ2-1	CASSATDEQFF
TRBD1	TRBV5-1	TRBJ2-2	CASSDRFNRGPDTGELFF
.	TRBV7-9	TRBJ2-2	CASSSSGNTGELFF
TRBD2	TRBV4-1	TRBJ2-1	CASSQDPLAGTFYNEQFF
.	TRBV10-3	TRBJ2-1	CAISDSSYNEQFF
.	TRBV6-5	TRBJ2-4	CASSYSGQGGIQYF
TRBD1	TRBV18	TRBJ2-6	CASSPPGTAGANVLTF
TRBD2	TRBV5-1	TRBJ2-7	CASSLVAGGLSEQYF
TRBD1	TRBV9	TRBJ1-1	CASSVAAGGFTEAFF
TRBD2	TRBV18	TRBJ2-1	CASSPSLAAYNEQFF
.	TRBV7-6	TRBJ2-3	CASSLAGGKDTQYF
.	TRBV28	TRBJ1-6	CASRPTGYTPLHF
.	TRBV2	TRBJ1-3	CASSGVRGRGAGNTIYF
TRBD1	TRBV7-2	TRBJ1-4	CASSQPGQGREKLFF
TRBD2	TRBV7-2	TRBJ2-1	CASSSASGVSYNEQFF
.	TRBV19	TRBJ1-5	CASSIRGSNQPQHF
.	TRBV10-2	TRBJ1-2	CASSEEAGYTF
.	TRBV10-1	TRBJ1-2	CASSESTQDGYTF
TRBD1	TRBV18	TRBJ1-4	CASSPPGQLNEKLFF
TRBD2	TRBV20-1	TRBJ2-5	CSASFPAGEKTQYF
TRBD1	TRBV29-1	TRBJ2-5	CSVVGRGPPLGGETQYF
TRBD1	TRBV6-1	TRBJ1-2	CASSDVWAGGNGYTF
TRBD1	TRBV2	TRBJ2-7	CASRTDRGDEQYF
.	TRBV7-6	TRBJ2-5	CASSSGTGAQETQYF
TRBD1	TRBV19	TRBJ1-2	CASSHGQGAYGYTF
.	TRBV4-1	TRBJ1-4	CASSPPFLGEKLFF
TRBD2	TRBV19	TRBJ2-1	CASSGTSGNYNEQFF
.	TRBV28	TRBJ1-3	CAVIKGGSSGNTIYF
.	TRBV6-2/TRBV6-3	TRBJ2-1	CASSYTPLYNEQFF
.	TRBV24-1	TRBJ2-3	CATSVGSSTDTQYF
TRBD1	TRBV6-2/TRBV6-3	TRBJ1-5	CASSSGTGYQQPQHF
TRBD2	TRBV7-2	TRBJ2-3	CASSSRASGDTQYF
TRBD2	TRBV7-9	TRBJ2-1	CASSRLAGSWNEQFF
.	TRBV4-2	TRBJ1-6	CASSVGGYNSPLHF
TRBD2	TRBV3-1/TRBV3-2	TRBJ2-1	CASTYSGRAIDEQFF
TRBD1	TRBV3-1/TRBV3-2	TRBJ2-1	CASSPGTGPNEQFF
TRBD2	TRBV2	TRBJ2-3	CASSRGGRDTQYF
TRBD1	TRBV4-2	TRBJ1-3	CASSPSGTASHNPSGNTIYF
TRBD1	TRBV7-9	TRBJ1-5	CASSPDFSTGLHQPQHF
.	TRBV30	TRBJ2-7	CAWSARGPYEQYF
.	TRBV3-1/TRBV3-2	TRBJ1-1	CASSQTDTLNAFF
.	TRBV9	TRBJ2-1	CASSVADLVSEQFF
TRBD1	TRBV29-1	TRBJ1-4	CSVHTGGGKLFF
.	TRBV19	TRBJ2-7	CASSTAQGYEQYF
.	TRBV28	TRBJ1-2	CASSGLGQGAYGYTF
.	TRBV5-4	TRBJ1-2	CASSLVSGRGGYTF
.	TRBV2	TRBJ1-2	CASHRDAGSYTF